This T cell receptor beta chain was identified in a study of Ad26.COV2.S vaccination and SARS-CoV-2 variants. Study-level results: Analytic work on TCR breadth and depth might have understated the full extent of total T cell responses. Individuals receiving vaccine had higher spike-specific TCR breadth than placebo recipients did.

The table came from immunoSEQ multiplex PCR; TCRdb's copy has only in-frame clones and leaves some out. Among approximately 300,000 clones listed, more than 70% were seen once. The sample's treatment: 15 to 20 received Ad26.COV2.S at low or high dose, single or two shots; several received placebo; per-sample allocation not given. Collection of the samples took place on day 63 after the first injection of vaccine or placebo. CDR3 length: 13 amino acids. The junction had 3 bases not matched to a gene; V was cut back by 8 bases and J by 3 bases. Germline lookup yields CDR1 SNHLY and CDR2 FYNNEI. This clone was seen ten or more times. Its antigen remains unknown.

The clonotype was recovered from a person aged 18 to 65 who received the Ad26.COV2.S COVID-19 vaccine or a placebo. The specimen was peripheral blood, collected in a trial of Ad26.COV2.S vaccine versus placebo. The chain recombines TRBV2 with TRBJ1-2; TRBD1 aligns across 10 bases. CDR3 amino acids: CASAGTGDYGYTF. CDR3 DNA: TGTGCCAGCGCCGGGACAGGGGACTATGGCTACACCTTC.